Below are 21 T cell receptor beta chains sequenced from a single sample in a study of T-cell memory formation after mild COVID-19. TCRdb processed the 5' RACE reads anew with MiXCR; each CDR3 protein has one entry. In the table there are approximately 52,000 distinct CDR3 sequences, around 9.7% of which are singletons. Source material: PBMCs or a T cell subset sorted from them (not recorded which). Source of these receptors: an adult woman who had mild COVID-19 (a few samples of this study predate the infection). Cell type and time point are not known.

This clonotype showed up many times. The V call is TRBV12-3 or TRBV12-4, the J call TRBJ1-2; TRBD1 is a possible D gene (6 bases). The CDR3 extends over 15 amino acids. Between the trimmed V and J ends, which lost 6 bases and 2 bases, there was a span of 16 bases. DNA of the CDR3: TGTGCCAGCAGCCTGACGGGGGCCGCGAACTATGGCTACACCTTC. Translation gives CASSLTGAANYGYTF.

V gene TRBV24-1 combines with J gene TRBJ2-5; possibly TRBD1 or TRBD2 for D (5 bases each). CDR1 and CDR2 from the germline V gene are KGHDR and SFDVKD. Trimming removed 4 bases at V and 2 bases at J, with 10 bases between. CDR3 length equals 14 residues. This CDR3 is CATSDTGRQETQYF. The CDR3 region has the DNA TGTGCCACCAGTGACACGGGACGGCAAGAGACCCAGTACTTC.

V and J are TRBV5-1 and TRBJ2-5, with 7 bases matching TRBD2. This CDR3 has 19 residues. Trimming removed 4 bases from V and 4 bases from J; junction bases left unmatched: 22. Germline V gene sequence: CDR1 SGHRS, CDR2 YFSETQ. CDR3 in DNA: TGCGCCAGCAGCAGAGGCAGTTATAGCGGGCCCAATTTTGGAGAGACCCAGTACTTC. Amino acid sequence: CASSRGSYSGPNFGETQYF.

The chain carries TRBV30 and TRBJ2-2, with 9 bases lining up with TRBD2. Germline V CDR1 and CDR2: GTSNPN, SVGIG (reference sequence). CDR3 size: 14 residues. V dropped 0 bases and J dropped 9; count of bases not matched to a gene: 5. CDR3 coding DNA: TGTGCCTGGAGTGTCCGCGGGAGGGCCCGGGAGCTGTTTTTT. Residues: CAWSVRGRARELFF.

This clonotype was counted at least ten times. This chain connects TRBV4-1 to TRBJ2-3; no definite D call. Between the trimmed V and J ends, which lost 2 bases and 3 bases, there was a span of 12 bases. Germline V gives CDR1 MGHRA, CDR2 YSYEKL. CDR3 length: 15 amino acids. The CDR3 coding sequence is TGCGCCAGCAGCCAATCAGCGTCCCTAACAGATACGCAGTATTTT. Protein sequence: CASSQSASLTDTQYF.

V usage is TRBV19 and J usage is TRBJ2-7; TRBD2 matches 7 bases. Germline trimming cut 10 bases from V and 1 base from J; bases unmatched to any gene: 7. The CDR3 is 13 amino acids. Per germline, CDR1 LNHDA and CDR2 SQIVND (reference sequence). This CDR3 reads CATLPGGSYEQYF. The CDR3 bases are TGTGCCACCCTACCGGGGGGTTCCTACGAGCAGTACTTC.

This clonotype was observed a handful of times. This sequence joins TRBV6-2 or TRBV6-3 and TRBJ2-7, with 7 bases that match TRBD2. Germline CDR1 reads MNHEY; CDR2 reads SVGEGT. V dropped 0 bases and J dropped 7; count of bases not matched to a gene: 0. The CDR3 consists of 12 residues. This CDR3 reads CASSYSGGEQYF. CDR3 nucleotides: TGTGCCAGCAGTTACTCGGGGGGGGAGCAGTACTTC.

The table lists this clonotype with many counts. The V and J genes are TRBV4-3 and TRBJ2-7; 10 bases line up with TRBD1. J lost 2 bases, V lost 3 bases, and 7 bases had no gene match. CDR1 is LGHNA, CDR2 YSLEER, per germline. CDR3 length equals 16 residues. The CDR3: CASSHSGTGEAYEQYF. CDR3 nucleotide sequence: TGCGCCAGCAGCCATTCCGGGACAGGGGAGGCCTACGAGCAGTACTTC.

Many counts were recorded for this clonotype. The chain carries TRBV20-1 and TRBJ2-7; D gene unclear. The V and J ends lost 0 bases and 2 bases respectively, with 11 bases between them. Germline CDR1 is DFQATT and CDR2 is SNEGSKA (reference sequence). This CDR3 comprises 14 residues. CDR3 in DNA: TGCAGTGCTAGAGAGGGCTCGCGGACCTACGAGCAGTACTTC. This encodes CSAREGSRTYEQYF.

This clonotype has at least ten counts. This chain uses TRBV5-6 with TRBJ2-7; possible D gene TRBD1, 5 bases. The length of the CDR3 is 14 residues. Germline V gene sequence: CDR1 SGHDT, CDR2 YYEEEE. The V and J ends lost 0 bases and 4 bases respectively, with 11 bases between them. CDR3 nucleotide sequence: TGTGCCAGCAGCTTGGGCACAGGAAGATACGAGCAGTACTTC. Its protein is CASSLGTGRYEQYF.

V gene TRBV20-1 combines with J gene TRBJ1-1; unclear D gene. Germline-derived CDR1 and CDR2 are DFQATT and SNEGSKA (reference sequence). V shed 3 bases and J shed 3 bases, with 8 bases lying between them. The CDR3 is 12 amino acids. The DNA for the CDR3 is TGCAGTGCTAGGGTGGCGTACACTGAAGCTTTCTTT. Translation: CSARVAYTEAFF.

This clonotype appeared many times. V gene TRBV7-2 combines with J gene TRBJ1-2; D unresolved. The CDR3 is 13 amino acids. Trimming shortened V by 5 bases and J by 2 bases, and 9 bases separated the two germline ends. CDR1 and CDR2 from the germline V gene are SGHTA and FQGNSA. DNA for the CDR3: TGTGCCAGCAGCGGCCAGACAAACTATGGCTACACCTTC. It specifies CASSGQTNYGYTF.

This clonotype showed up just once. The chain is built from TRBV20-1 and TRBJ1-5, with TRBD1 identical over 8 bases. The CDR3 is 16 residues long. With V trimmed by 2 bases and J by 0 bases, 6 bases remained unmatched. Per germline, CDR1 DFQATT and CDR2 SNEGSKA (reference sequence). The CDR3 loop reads CSARIWTGNSNQPQHF. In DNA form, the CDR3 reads TGCAGTGCTAGAATATGGACAGGGAATAGCAATCAGCCCCAGCATTTT.

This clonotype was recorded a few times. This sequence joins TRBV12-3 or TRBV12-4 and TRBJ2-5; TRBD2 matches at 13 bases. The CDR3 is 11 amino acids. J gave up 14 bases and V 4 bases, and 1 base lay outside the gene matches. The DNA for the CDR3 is TGTGCCAGCAGTTCGGGACTAGCGGGATACTTC. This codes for CASSSGLAGYF.

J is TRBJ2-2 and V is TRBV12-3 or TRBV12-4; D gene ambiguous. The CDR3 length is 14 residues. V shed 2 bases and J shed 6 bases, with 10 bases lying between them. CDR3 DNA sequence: TGTGCCAGCAGTTTATCCCCTAGACCCGGGGAGCTGTTTTTT. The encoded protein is CASSLSPRPGELFF.

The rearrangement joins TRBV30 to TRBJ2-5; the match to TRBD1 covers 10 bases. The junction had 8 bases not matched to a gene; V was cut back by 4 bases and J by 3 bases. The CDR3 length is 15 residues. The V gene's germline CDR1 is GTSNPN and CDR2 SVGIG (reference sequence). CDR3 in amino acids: CAWIRAGTGEETQYF. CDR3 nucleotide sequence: TGTGCCTGGATCCGCGCCGGGACAGGGGAAGAGACCCAGTACTTC.

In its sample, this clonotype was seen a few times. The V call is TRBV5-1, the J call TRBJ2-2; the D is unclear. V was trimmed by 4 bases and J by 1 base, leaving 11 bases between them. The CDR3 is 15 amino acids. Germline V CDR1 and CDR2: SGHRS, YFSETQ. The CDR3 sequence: CASSAAWGNTGELFF. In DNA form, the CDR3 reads TGCGCCAGCAGCGCGGCTTGGGGGAACACCGGGGAGCTGTTTTTT.

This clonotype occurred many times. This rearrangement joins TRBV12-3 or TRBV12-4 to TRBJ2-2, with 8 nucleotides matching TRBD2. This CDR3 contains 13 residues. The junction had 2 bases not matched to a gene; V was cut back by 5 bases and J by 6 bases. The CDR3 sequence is CASSDGGAGELFF. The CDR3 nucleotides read TGTGCCAGCAGTGACGGGGGGGCCGGGGAGCTGTTTTTT.

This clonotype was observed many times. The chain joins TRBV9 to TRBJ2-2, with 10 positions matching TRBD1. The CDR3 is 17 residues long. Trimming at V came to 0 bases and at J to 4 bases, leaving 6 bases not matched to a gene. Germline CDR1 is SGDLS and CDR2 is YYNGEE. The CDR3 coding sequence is TGTGCCAGCAGCGTAGGGGGGACAGGGGCCGGCACCGGGGAGCTGTTTTTT. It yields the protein CASSVGGTGAGTGELFF.

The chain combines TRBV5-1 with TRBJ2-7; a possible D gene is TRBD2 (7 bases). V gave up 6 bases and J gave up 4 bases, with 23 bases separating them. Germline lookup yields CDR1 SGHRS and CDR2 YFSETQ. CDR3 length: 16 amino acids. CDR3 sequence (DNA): TGCGCCAGCACCCCAATGGGAGGGGGGGCGTCGTACGAGCAGTACTTC. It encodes CASTPMGGGASYEQYF.

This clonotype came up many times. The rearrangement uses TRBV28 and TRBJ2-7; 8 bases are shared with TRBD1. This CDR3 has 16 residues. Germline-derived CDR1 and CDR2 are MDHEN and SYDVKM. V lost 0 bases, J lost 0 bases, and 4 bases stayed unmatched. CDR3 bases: TGTGCCAGCAGTTTATGGGACAGGGCTAGCTCCTACGAGCAGTACTTC. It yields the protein CASSLWDRASSYEQYF.